Following are 15 T cell receptor beta chains from one sample sequenced in a study of blood T cell repertoires in COVID-19. This table comes from immunoSEQ multiplex PCR, and its TCRdb copy is limited to in-frame clones, with some not included. The table has approximately 260,000 clones, around 86% seen once. The sample consisted of peripheral blood. These receptors all come from a woman aged 60 to 75 with active or convalescent COVID-19.

V and J are TRBV5-5 and TRBJ2-5; 10 bases line up with TRBD1. The germline CDR1 and CDR2 sequences are SGHKS and YYEKEE (reference sequence). The CDR3 is 15 residues long. Trimming cost V 2 bases and J 5 bases; bases outside gene matches: 6. This chain's CDR3 is CASSFRQGAWETQYF. Here the CDR3 DNA reads TGTGCCAGCAGCTTCCGACAGGGGGCCTGGGAGACCCAGTACTTC.

The chain has TRBV21-1 and TRBJ1-5; whether TRBD1, the table's D call, matches the DNA was not checked. TRBV21-1 counts as a pseudogene. The CDR3 covers 15 residues. The CDR3 spells CASSIGTALDQPQHF. Here the CDR3 DNA reads TGTGCCAGCAGCATCGGGACAGCGCTTGATCAGCCCCAGCATTTT.

The rearrangement uses TRBV4-3 and TRBJ1-2; TRBD1 might be the D (6 bases). Germline V gene data show CDR1 as LGHNA and CDR2 as YSLEER. The CDR3 runs to 14 residues. V gave up 4 bases and J gave up 6 bases, with 15 bases separating them. Written as DNA, the CDR3 is TGCGCCAGCAGCCCAACGGGGGGGGCCAATGGCTACACCTTC. Its protein product is CASSPTGGANGYTF.

This clone was seen a handful of times. The chain carries TRBV9 and TRBJ2-1, with a possible D match to TRBD2 (5 bases). Trimming removed 3 bases at V and 0 bases at J, with 10 bases between. The CDR3 is 15 amino acids. Germline V gene lookup returns CDR1 SGDLS and CDR2 YYNGEE. CDR3 coding DNA: TGTGCCAGCAGCGGAAGAACTAGCTCCTACAATGAGCAGTTCTTC. Its protein product is CASSGRTSSYNEQFF.

This sequence joins TRBV5-1 and TRBJ2-2, with 9 bases identical to TRBD2. The CDR3 spans 16 residues. V dropped 0 bases and J dropped 3; count of bases not matched to a gene: 3. CDR1 SGHRS and CDR2 YFSETQ come from the germline V gene. The CDR3 bases are TGCGCCAGCAGCTTGGAGCTAGCGGGATACACCGGGGAGCTGTTTTTT. Encoded protein: CASSLELAGYTGELFF.

The rearrangement links TRBV11-2 to TRBJ2-1, with TRBD2 matching 16 bases. The length of the CDR3 is 16 residues. Germline assignment: CDR1 SGHAT and CDR2 FQNNGV. The V and J ends lost 5 bases and 10 bases, in that order; junction bases with no gene match: 8. CDR3 DNA sequence: TGTGCCAGCAGCCTGACCCCGGGACTAGCGGGGGGGGAGCAGTTCTTC. Translation: CASSLTPGLAGGEQFF.

The chain recombines TRBV2 with TRBJ1-2, with D uncertain. V lost 9 bases and J 4 bases, leaving 18 bases between the germline ends. The CDR3 runs to 14 residues. CDR1 is SNHLY, CDR2 FYNNEI, per germline. The CDR3 here is CARGTPERVYGYTF. CDR3 sequence (DNA): TGTGCCAGAGGAACTCCAGAGCGGGTCTATGGCTACACCTTC.

The chain joins TRBV19 to TRBJ2-3; 9 nucleotides match TRBD2. The CDR3 is 17 amino acids. In germline, CDR1 is LNHDA, CDR2 SQIVND (reference sequence). Trimming at V came to 4 bases and at J to 6 bases, leaving 14 bases not matched to a gene. The CDR3 nucleotides are TGTGCCAGTAGTAGGTCCCGCGGGACTAGCCGTTATGATACGCAGTATTTT. Its translation: CASSRSRGTSRYDTQYF.

The chain carries TRBV11-2 and TRBJ1-6; 7 bases are a match to TRBD1. Unmatched junction bases numbered 12, after V lost 4 bases and J lost 9 bases. From germline, CDR1 is SGHAT and CDR2 FQNNGV. CDR3 length equals 16 residues. CDR3 residues: CASSSRRGQGVSPLHF. The CDR3 region has the DNA TGTGCCAGCAGCTCCCGAAGGGGGCAGGGGGTTTCACCCCTCCACTTT.

The table lists this clone with a count of one. This chain uses TRBV6-5 with TRBJ2-3, with D perhaps matching TRBD2 (6 bases). The CDR3 is made up of 13 amino acids. Trimming stripped 0 bases from V and 7 bases from J, with 8 bases between. Germline CDR1 and CDR2: MNHEY and SVGAGI. Here the CDR3 DNA reads TGTGCCAGCAGTTACTCGGGCGGGAATACGCAGTATTTT. Translation: CASSYSGGNTQYF.

The rearrangement links TRBV23-1 to TRBJ2-6, with 10 positions matching TRBD1. TRBV23-1 is an ORF; its function is uncertain. Trimming removed 4 bases from V and 4 bases from J; junction bases left unmatched: 13. The CDR3 contains 19 residues. The chain's CDR3 is CASSPKTGGQASGANVLTF. DNA for the CDR3: TGCGCCAGCAGTCCAAAGACAGGGGGCCAAGCGAGCGGGGCCAACGTCCTGACTTTC.

A remark on this clone: Other nucleotide sequences from this sample produce the same CDR3. The J gene is TRBJ2-3, the V gene TRBV4-2, with 12 bases fitting TRBD2. V trimming: 6 bases; J trimming: 4 bases; junction bases outside the gene matches: 11. This CDR3 is 17 amino acids long. CDR1 LGHNA and CDR2 YNFKEQ come from the germline V gene. Here the CDR3 reads CASSPPASGGESDTQYF. The CDR3 nucleotides are TGTGCCAGCAGTCCACCGGCTAGCGGGGGGGAATCAGATACGCAGTATTTT.

This clone was recorded only once. The rearrangement links TRBV12-3 or TRBV12-4 to TRBJ1-1, with TRBD1 as a possible D gene (6 bases). The CDR3 contains 13 residues. Trimming removed 6 bases from V and 1 base from J, with 9 bases in between. CDR3 amino acids: CASRKTGNTEAFF. The CDR3 DNA sequence: TGTGCCAGCAGAAAGACAGGGAACACTGAAGCTTTCTTT.

The V gene is TRBV6-6, the J gene TRBJ1-4; no clear D. Deletions cut 2 bases from V and 5 bases from J, with 3 bases between. Germline V CDR1 and CDR2: MNHNY, SVGAGI (reference sequence). CDR3 length equals 12 residues. CDR3 DNA sequence: TGTGCCAGCAGTTACCCGAATGAAAAACTGTTTTTT. This sequence encodes CASSYPNEKLFF.

The chain has TRBV30 and TRBJ1-1; no definite D call. Looked up from germline, CDR1 is GTSNPN and CDR2 is SVGIG (reference sequence). The CDR3 spans 14 residues. The V gene lost 0 bases and the J gene lost 6 bases, with 14 bases spanning the gap. CDR3 sequence reads: CAWSVDREVAEAFF. The CDR3 DNA reads TGTGCCTGGAGTGTCGACCGAGAGGTGGCTGAAGCTTTCTTT.